The 27 T cell receptor beta chains reported below all come from one sample, sequenced in a study of control samples from healthy donors and cancer patients. Sequencing was performed with immunoSEQ multiplex PCR; in TCRdb, only in-frame clones are kept and a portion is missing. The data contain 180,000 or so clones, 91% of them singletons. Sequenced input: blood. All receptors come from a woman in her 30s in good health.

The rearrangement uses TRBV5-1 and TRBJ2-5, with TRBD2 matching 11 bases. This CDR3 spans 15 amino acids. Germline trimming cut 4 bases from V and 6 bases from J; bases unmatched to any gene: 8. The germline gives CDR1 SGHRS, CDR2 YFSETQ. CDR3: CASSPGLAGSKTQYF. The CDR3 coding sequence is TGCGCCAGCAGCCCCGGACTAGCGGGTAGTAAGACCCAGTACTTC.

The rearrangement links TRBV7-5 to TRBJ1-5; no DNA check was done on the table's D call, TRBD1. TRBV7-5 is an annotated pseudogene. The CDR3 covers 18 residues. The CDR3, as DNA: TGTGCCAGAAGCCCCGGACAGGGCACTCCAATTCGATATCAGCCCCAGCATTTT. Amino acids: CARSPGQGTPIRYQPQHF.

The chain is built from TRBV7-2 and TRBJ2-3; D possibly corresponds to TRBD1 (5 bases). The V and J ends lost 5 bases and 1 base respectively, with 10 bases between them. This CDR3 region has 14 residues. In germline, CDR1 is SGHTA, CDR2 FQGNSA. The CDR3: CASSRTRGTDTQYF. The DNA of the CDR3 is TGTGCCAGCAGCCGGACCAGGGGCACAGATACGCAGTATTTT.

This chain joins TRBV18 and TRBJ2-1; 11 bases map to TRBD2. This CDR3 has 15 residues. V lost 6 bases, J lost 6 bases, and 7 bases stayed unmatched. Germline CDR1 reads KGHSH; CDR2 reads LQKENI. Here the CDR3 DNA reads TGTGCCAGCTCCCTCAATAGCGGGAGGGCCAATGAGCAGTTCTTC. It codes for CASSLNSGRANEQFF.

The genes are TRBV6-1 and TRBJ2-7, with 12 bases that match TRBD2. V lost 2 bases, J lost 5 bases, and 4 bases stayed unmatched. CDR1 and CDR2 from the germline V gene are MNHNS and SASEGT. This CDR3 comprises 15 residues. The CDR3 protein is CASSELAGGPDEQYF. For the CDR3, the DNA is TGTGCCAGCAGTGAACTAGCGGGGGGGCCCGACGAGCAGTACTTC.

J is TRBJ1-4 and V is TRBV5-6; 10 bases line up with TRBD1. The V gene's germline CDR1 is SGHDT and CDR2 YYEEEE. CDR3 size: 16 residues. V lost 4 bases and J lost 1; bases outside the gene matches: 4. CDR3: CASSRTGGGTNEKLFF. CDR3 DNA: TGTGCCAGCAGCCGGACAGGGGGTGGAACTAATGAAAAACTGTTTTTT.

This rearrangement joins TRBV5-1 to TRBJ2-1, with TRBD1 identical over 9 bases. Germline assignment: CDR1 SGHRS and CDR2 YFSETQ. With 5 bases clipped from V and 9 bases from J, the junction kept 9 bases outside the gene matches. CDR3 length equals 14 residues. The CDR3 coding sequence is TGCGCCAGCAGACCCGGGACAGGGAACGGTGAGCAGTTCTTC. Translation: CASRPGTGNGEQFF. The full variable domain, its missing parts supplied by reference TRBV5-1 and TRBJ2-1, is KAGVTQTPRYLIKTRGQQVTLSCSPISGHRSVSWYQQTPGQGLQFLFEYFSETQRNKGNFPGRFSGRQFSNSRSEMNVSTLELGDSALYLCASRPGTGNGEQFFGPGTRLTVL.

This clone was picked up one time. The chain joins TRBV11-2 to TRBJ1-4; 9 nucleotides line up with TRBD1. The CDR3 spans 15 residues. Germline CDR1 reads SGHAT; CDR2 reads FQNNGV. With 2 bases clipped from V and 7 bases from J, the junction kept 5 bases outside the gene matches. CDR3: CASSLIGTGIEKLFF. In DNA, the CDR3 is TGTGCCAGCAGCTTAATCGGGACAGGGATTGAAAAACTGTTTTTT.

The rearrangement links TRBV6-2 or TRBV6-3 to TRBJ2-1, with 9 bases fitting TRBD2. The CDR3 is made up of 15 amino acids. Trimming cost V 4 bases and J 3 bases; bases outside gene matches: 4. In germline, CDR1 is MNHEY, CDR2 SVGEGT. The CDR3 DNA sequence: TGTGCCAGCAGTTTGACTAGCGGTGACTACAATGAGCAGTTCTTC. Protein: CASSLTSGDYNEQFF.

The chain has TRBV6-5 and TRBJ1-2, with a weak D call TRBD1 (6 bases). V lost 4 bases to trimming and J lost 8 bases, with 17 bases between them. This CDR3 has 14 residues. Germline V gene lookup returns CDR1 MNHEY and CDR2 SVGAGI. Here the CDR3 DNA reads TGTGCCAGCAGTTCCCGCAACAGGGTAGGCGGCTACACCTTC. It translates to CASSSRNRVGGYTF.

The rearrangement joins TRBV5-1 to TRBJ2-7; 10 bases match TRBD1. V lost 4 bases, J lost 2 bases, and 3 bases stayed unmatched. Germline loops: CDR1 SGHRS, CDR2 YFSETQ. The CDR3 spans 14 residues. The CDR3 bases are TGCGCCAGCAGCCCCGGACAGGGGGCCTACGAGCAGTACTTC. This sequence encodes CASSPGQGAYEQYF. Combining the CDR3 with reference TRBV5-1 and TRBJ2-7 gives the whole variable domain KAGVTQTPRYLIKTRGQQVTLSCSPISGHRSVSWYQQTPGQGLQFLFEYFSETQRNKGNFPGRFSGRQFSNSRSEMNVSTLELGDSALYLCASSPGQGAYEQYFGPGTRLTVT.

The V call is TRBV14, the J call TRBJ1-1, with unresolved D. This CDR3 is built from 13 residues. The germline V gene encodes CDR1 SGHDN and CDR2 FVKESK. V gave up 0 bases and J gave up 3 bases, with 5 bases separating them. The DNA of the CDR3 is TGTGCCAGCAGCCAAGACAGTTACACTGAAGCTTTCTTT. It specifies CASSQDSYTEAFF.

The J gene is TRBJ1-2, the V gene TRBV7-9, with 9 bases identical to TRBD1. The germline CDR1 and CDR2 sequences are SEHNR and FQNEAQ (reference sequence). Trimming removed 5 bases from V and 8 bases from J; junction bases left unmatched: 6. CDR3 length equals 13 residues. For the CDR3, the DNA is TGTGCCAGCAGCAGAACGACAGGGGGAGGCTACACCTTC. This gives the protein CASSRTTGGGYTF.

CDR3 protein: CASSERYSSYEQYF. CDR3 DNA: TGTGCCAGCAGTGAGCGGTATAGCTCCTACGAGCAGTACTTC. The genes are TRBV2 and TRBJ2-7; D call uncertain. V was trimmed by 3 bases and J by 0 bases, leaving 9 bases between them. The CDR3 has 14 residues. Germline values: CDR1 SNHLY, CDR2 FYNNEI. Looking up the rest from reference TRBV2 and TRBJ2-7 gives the full variable domain: EPEVTQTPSHQVTQMGQEVILRCVPISNHLYFYWYRQILGQKVEFLVSFYNNEISEKSEIFDDQFSVERPDGSNFTLKIRSTKLEDSAMYFCASSERYSSYEQYFGPGTRLTVT.

The chain is built from TRBV24-1 and TRBJ2-7; no definite D call. This CDR3 comprises 15 residues. CDR1 and CDR2 (germline): KGHDR, SFDVKD. V was cut by 4 bases and J by 2 bases, with 14 bases left in between. CDR3: CATSEGGTPPYEQYF. CDR3 nucleotides: TGTGCCACCAGTGAGGGCGGAACACCTCCCTACGAGCAGTACTTC.

The DNA for the CDR3 is TGCGCCAGCAGCTTGGTTGGGGGGGCCATTAATGAGCAGTTCTTC. This translates into CASSLVGGAINEQFF. The chain carries TRBV5-1 and TRBJ2-1, with D perhaps TRBD2 (7 bases). V was trimmed by 0 bases and J by 7 bases, leaving 14 bases between them. Germline CDR1 SGHRS, CDR2 YFSETQ. This CDR3 has 15 amino acids.

This chain connects TRBV6-5 to TRBJ1-5, with D uncertain. The V end lost 5 bases, the J end lost 4 bases, and 6 bases lay between the germline ends. The CDR3 spans 12 residues. CDR1 and CDR2 from the germline V gene are MNHEY and SVGAGI. CDR3 amino acids: CASSTSNQPQHF. The CDR3 DNA follows: TGTGCCAGCAGTACGAGTAATCAGCCCCAGCATTTT.

The chain combines TRBV29-1 with TRBJ2-7, with 7 positions matching TRBD1. CDR1 SQVTM and CDR2 ANQGSEA come from the germline V gene. The trim removed 1 base at V and 3 bases at J, leaving 0 bases unmatched. The CDR3 length is 12 residues. CDR3 region: CSVEGQGYEQYF. The CDR3 nucleotides read TGCAGCGTTGAAGGACAGGGCTACGAGCAGTACTTC.

The gene calls are TRBV25-1 and TRBJ2-5; D is undetermined. CDR1 and CDR2 from the germline V gene are MGHDK and SYGVNS. CDR3 length: 15 residues. V was pared by 0 bases and J by 0 bases, with 8 bases between. CDR3 DNA: TGTGCCAGCAGTGAATATCGAGGCTACCAAGAGACCCAGTACTTC. Protein product: CASSEYRGYQETQYF.

The rearrangement uses TRBV18 and TRBJ2-1, with 11 nucleotides matching TRBD2. Looked up from germline, CDR1 is KGHSH and CDR2 is LQKENI. The CDR3 sequence is 16 residues long. With 0 bases clipped from V and 4 bases from J, the junction kept 2 bases outside the gene matches. Written as DNA, the CDR3 is TGTGCCAGCTCACCACCGCTAGCGGGGGGATACAATGAGCAGTTCTTC. This sequence encodes CASSPPLAGGYNEQFF. Full variable domain (remainder filled in from reference TRBV18 and TRBJ2-1): NAGVMQNPRHLVRRRGQEARLRCSPMKGHSHVYWYRQLPEEGLKFMVYLQKENIIDESGMPKERFSAEFPKEGPSILRIQQVVRGDSAAYFCASSPPLAGGYNEQFFGPGTRLTVL.

The rearrangement links TRBV11-2 to TRBJ1-1, with 8 bases lining up with TRBD1. J lost 4 bases, V lost 7 bases, and 5 bases had no gene match. CDR3 size: 13 residues. The germline V gene encodes CDR1 SGHAT and CDR2 FQNNGV. The CDR3 nucleotides read TGTGCCAGCACAGGGGGCTGGTTCACTGAAGCTTTCTTT. Protein sequence: CASTGGWFTEAFF. Using reference TRBV11-2 and TRBJ1-1 for the parts outside the CDR3, the full variable domain is EAGVAQSPRYKIIEKRQSVAFWCNPISGHATLYWYQQILGQGPKLLIQFQNNGVVDDSQLPKDRFSAERLKGVDSTLKIQPAKLEDSAVYLCASTGGWFTEAFFGQGTRLTVV.

This chain joins TRBV5-1 and TRBJ2-3, with TRBD2 matching over 8 bases. CDR1 and CDR2 (germline): SGHRS, YFSETQ. The V and J ends lost 5 bases and 5 bases, in that order; junction bases with no gene match: 4. The CDR3 has 13 residues. CDR3 nucleotide sequence: TGCGCCAGCAGAGGGCGGGAGGTAGATACGCAGTATTTT. Residues: CASRGREVDTQYF.

The V call is TRBV7-9, the J call TRBJ2-1; 11 bases agree with TRBD2. CDR1 is SEHNR, CDR2 FQNEAQ, per germline (reference sequence). V was pared by 1 base and J by 4 bases, with 3 bases of the junction left unmatched. This CDR3 is built from 16 residues. The CDR3 protein is CASSLGLAGGYNEQFF. Here the CDR3 DNA reads TGTGCCAGCAGCTTAGGCCTAGCGGGAGGTTACAATGAGCAGTTCTTC. The whole variable domain, filled in from reference TRBV7-9 and TRBJ2-1, reads DTGVSQNPRHKITKRGQNVTFRCDPISEHNRLYWYRQTLGQGPEFLTYFQNEAQLEKSRLLSDRFSAERPKGSFSTLEIQRTEQGDSAMYLCASSLGLAGGYNEQFFGPGTRLTVL.

The CDR3 bases are TGTGCCAGCAGCCACGGACAGTTGACCTACGAGCAGTACTTC. Protein product: CASSHGQLTYEQYF. The chain employs TRBV14 and TRBJ2-7, with D possibly TRBD1 on 6 matching bases. The CDR3 runs to 14 residues. Germline CDR1 reads SGHDN; CDR2 reads FVKESK. V lost 3 bases and J lost 2, with 11 bases in between.

The chain has TRBV19 and TRBJ2-7, with 8 bases lining up with TRBD2. The germline CDR1 and CDR2 sequences are LNHDA and SQIVND (reference sequence). Germline trimming cut 4 bases from V and 5 bases from J; bases unmatched to any gene: 4. The CDR3 contains 13 residues. The CDR3: CASSSGRRDEQYF. In DNA, the CDR3 is TGTGCCAGTAGTAGCGGGAGGAGGGACGAGCAGTACTTC.

The V call is TRBV29-1, the J call TRBJ1-1; perhaps TRBD1 as D (5 bases). The germline V gene has CDR1 SQVTM and CDR2 ANQGSEA. The CDR3 runs to 11 residues. V was trimmed by 4 bases and J by 8 bases, leaving 11 bases between them. This CDR3 is CSVGQNSEAFF. DNA for the CDR3: TGCAGCGTTGGACAGAATTCCGAAGCTTTCTTT.

The chain links TRBV27 to TRBJ2-3, with TRBD1 identical over 9 bases. V gave up 7 bases and J gave up 1 base; unmatched junction bases: 12. CDR3 length: 17 amino acids. Germline CDR1 MNHEY, CDR2 SMNVEV (reference sequence). The CDR3 nucleotides read TGTGCCAGCAAGGGGACCGGGACAGGGAAAGGCACAGATACGCAGTATTTT. Its protein is CASKGTGTGKGTDTQYF.